The 2 T cell receptor beta chains listed next were all sequenced from one sample in a study of blood T cell repertoires in COVID-19. Clones were sequenced by immunoSEQ multiplex PCR, and TCRdb holds only the in-frame ones, with some missing. The sample carries about 150,000 clones, roughly 84% recorded once. The sample comprised PBMCs or T cells enriched from blood (not recorded which). The receptors here all came from a woman aged 45-65 years who had recovered from COVID-19.

The chain employs TRBV3-1 (or the pseudogene TRBV3-2) and TRBJ2-2; TRBD2 matches 11 bases. After removal of 0 bases from V and 5 bases from J, the junction contained 5 bases not matched to a gene. CDR1 and CDR2 from the germline V gene are LGHDT and YNNKEL (reference sequence). The CDR3 is made up of 17 amino acids. For the CDR3, the DNA is TGTGCCAGCAGCCAAGAAACTAGCGGGGGCCGTACCGGGGAGCTGTTTTTT. It specifies CASSQETSGGRTGELFF.

The V and J genes are TRBV11-3 and TRBJ2-5, with 8 bases identical to TRBD1. The CDR3 has 14 residues. Per the germline V gene, CDR1 is SGHNT and CDR2 is YENEEA. Trimming took 10 bases from V and 1 from J; bases not matched to a gene: 8. The chain's CDR3 is CATRSGTGQETQYF. The CDR3 coding sequence is TGTGCCACCAGATCCGGGACAGGCCAAGAGACCCAGTACTTC.